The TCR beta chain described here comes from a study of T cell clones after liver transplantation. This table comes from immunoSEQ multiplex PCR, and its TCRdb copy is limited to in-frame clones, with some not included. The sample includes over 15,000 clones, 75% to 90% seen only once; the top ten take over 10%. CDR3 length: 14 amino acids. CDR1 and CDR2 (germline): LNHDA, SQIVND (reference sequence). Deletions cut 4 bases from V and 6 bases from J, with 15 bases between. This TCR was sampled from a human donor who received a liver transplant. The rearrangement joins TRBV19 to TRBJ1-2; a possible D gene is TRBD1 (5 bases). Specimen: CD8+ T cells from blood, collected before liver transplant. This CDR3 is CASSTAWEGNGYTF. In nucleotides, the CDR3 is TGTGCCAGTAGTACCGCCTGGGAGGGGAATGGCTACACCTTC.